Shown below are 9 T cell receptor beta chains from a single sample sequenced in a study of early T cells in non-severe SARS-CoV-2 infection. A single record per CDR3 protein comes from TCRdb applying MiXCR to the 5' RACE reads. Of 75,000 to 90,000 distinct CDR3 sequences in the sample, over 5% were seen once. Material for sequencing was whole blood. These receptors originate from an adult who was a healthcare worker with PCR-confirmed SARS-CoV-2 infection or an uninfected control (not recorded which).

The chain links TRBV28 to TRBJ2-6; D may be TRBD1 (5 bases). Germline-derived CDR1 and CDR2 are MDHEN and SYDVKM. The CDR3 is 16 residues long. Trimming stripped 3 bases from V and 2 bases from J, with 11 bases between. CDR3 sequence reads: CASSLQGEAGANVLTF. As DNA, the CDR3 is TGTGCCAGCAGTTTGCAAGGGGAAGCTGGGGCCAACGTCCTGACTTTC.

This clonotype was recorded a few times. This chain uses TRBV11-2 with TRBJ2-1; D tentatively reads TRBD1 or TRBD2 (5 bases each). The germline V gene has CDR1 SGHAT and CDR2 FQNNGV. The CDR3 length is 14 residues. Trimming cost V 7 bases and J 4 bases, with 14 bases left between them. The CDR3 DNA follows: TGTGCCAGCACCCTCGGGGCTTTTTACAATGAGCAGTTCTTC. It translates to CASTLGAFYNEQFF.

In this sample, this clonotype turned up many times. This chain joins TRBV5-1 and TRBJ2-3, with TRBD2 identical over 10 bases. Germline lookup yields CDR1 SGHRS and CDR2 YFSETQ. The CDR3 is 16 residues long. V lost 4 bases, J lost 0 bases, and 5 bases stayed unmatched. The CDR3 here is CASSLHSGGSTDTQYF. The CDR3 DNA reads TGCGCCAGCAGCCTACATAGCGGGGGGAGCACAGATACGCAGTATTTT.

Ten or more counts support this clonotype. This chain joins TRBV12-3 or TRBV12-4 and TRBJ1-3; D not resolved. V shed 6 bases and J shed 0 bases, with 3 bases lying between them. The CDR3 loop spans 12 amino acids. The CDR3 reads CASRSSGNTIYF. As DNA, the CDR3 is TGTGCCAGCAGAAGCTCTGGAAACACCATATATTTT.

This clonotype was counted between two and nine times. The chain links TRBV29-1 to TRBJ2-1; 10 bases agree with TRBD2. Germline V gene sequence: CDR1 SQVTM, CDR2 ANQGSEA. Trimming at V came to 7 bases and at J to 10 bases, leaving 10 bases not matched to a gene. This CDR3 contains 13 residues. As DNA, the CDR3 is TGCAGCGGACTCAGGGAACTAGCGGGGGAGCAGTTCTTC. Translating it yields CSGLRELAGEQFF.

V and J are TRBV6-5 and TRBJ2-1, with 8 bases that match TRBD2. Germline V gene lookup returns CDR1 MNHEY and CDR2 SVGAGI. The CDR3 contains 13 residues. V shed 5 bases and J 7 bases; nucleotides not matched to a gene: 4. DNA of the CDR3: TGTGCCAGCAGTGTGACTAGCGCTAATGAGCAGTTCTTC. It codes for CASSVTSANEQFF.

This clonotype showed up just a few times. The V and J genes are TRBV4-3 and TRBJ1-4; D is unresolved. This CDR3 spans 13 amino acids. V lost 4 bases and J lost 0, with 3 bases in between. CDR1 LGHNA and CDR2 YSLEER come from the germline V gene. CDR3 sequence: CASSPATNEKLFF. CDR3 nucleotides: TGCGCCAGCAGCCCTGCAACTAATGAAAAACTGTTTTTT.

This clonotype has more than one count but fewer than ten. V usage is TRBV19 and J usage is TRBJ1-5; TRBD1 agrees at 8 bases. Germline V gene sequence: CDR1 LNHDA, CDR2 SQIVND (reference sequence). CDR3 size: 14 residues. The junction had 7 bases not matched to a gene; V was cut back by 6 bases and J by 6 bases. This chain's CDR3 is CASSKSGGGQPQHF. In DNA, the CDR3 is TGTGCCAGTAGCAAGTCAGGGGGCGGTCAGCCCCAGCATTTT.

The V call is TRBV5-1, the J call TRBJ1-1; the D is unclear. Germline V CDR1 and CDR2: SGHRS, YFSETQ. The CDR3 has 15 amino acids. V was trimmed by 4 bases and J by 1 base, leaving 14 bases between them. CDR3 in amino acids: CASSPRGRTNTEAFF. CDR3 in DNA: TGCGCCAGCAGCCCCCGTGGGAGAACGAACACTGAAGCTTTCTTT.